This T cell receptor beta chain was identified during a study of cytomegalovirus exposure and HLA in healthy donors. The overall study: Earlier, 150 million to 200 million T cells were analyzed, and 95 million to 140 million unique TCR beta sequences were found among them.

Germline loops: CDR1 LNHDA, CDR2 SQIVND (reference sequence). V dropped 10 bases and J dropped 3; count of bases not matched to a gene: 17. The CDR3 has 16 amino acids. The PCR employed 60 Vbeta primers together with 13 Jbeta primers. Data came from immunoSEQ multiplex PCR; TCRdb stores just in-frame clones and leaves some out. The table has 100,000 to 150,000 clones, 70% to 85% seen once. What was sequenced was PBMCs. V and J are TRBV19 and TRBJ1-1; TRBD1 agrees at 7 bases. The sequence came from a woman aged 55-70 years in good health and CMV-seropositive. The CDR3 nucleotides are TGTGCCACCCTTATGGGTCAACAGGGGATGCACACTGAAGCTTTCTTT. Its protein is CATLMGQQGMHTEAFF.